The T cell receptor (beta chain) described here comes from a study of spatial heterogeneity in lung cancer. Indicated time point: sample taken at primary tumor resection. No cell sorting; template was whole RNA from tumor, lung tissue or PBMC. TCRdb re-called the 5' RACE reads with MiXCR, one entry per CDR3 protein. The table includes around 87,000 distinct CDR3 sequences, approximately 12% detected once. There are 16 residues in the CDR3. V gave up 1 base and J gave up 2 bases, with 14 bases separating them. The V gene's germline CDR1 is SGHAT and CDR2 FQNNGV. The genes are TRBV11-2 and TRBJ1-2; D gene uncertain. This sequence originates from a male donor with early-stage non-small cell lung cancer. The source material was PBMCs, sampled at surgery. Written as DNA, the CDR3 is TGTGCCAGCAGCTTAGGCCTATGGACGGAGAACTATGGCTACACCTTC. It codes for CASSLGLWTENYGYTF.